This TCR beta chain appears in the sequencing data of a study of shared clonotypes between healthy human individuals. The wider study: Three CD4 naive, three CD4 memory, two CD8 naive and one CD8 memory plate were used per donor. Study results and caveats: How much donors shared clonotypes was expected to be affected by sequencing depth.

Details on this clone: Its specificity is unknown.

Template for every sorted-subset replicate PCR totaled around 210 ng DNA, around 33,000 T cell genomes. Clones were sequenced by immunoSEQ multiplex PCR, and TCRdb holds only the in-frame ones, with some missing. Here the sample spans roughly 2,500,000 clones, approximately 94% being singletons. CDR1 is SGHAT and CDR2 is FQNNGV in the germline V gene. The CDR3 is 13 residues long. V gave up 7 bases and J gave up 4 bases, with 13 bases separating them. Every contributor of samples was a Caucasian grown-up residing in Nashville, Tennessee. V usage is TRBV11-2 and J usage is TRBJ1-2, with a possible D match to TRBD1 (5 bases). The clonotype comes from a man aged 18 to 30 in good health. Some clones in this sample may be carry-over from other donors' samples. Sample: naive CD4+ T cells from PBMCs. Subset given: CD45RA+ positively selected. The CDR3 DNA follows: TGTGCCAGCACGCGGGACGGACCCTATGGCTACACCTTC. Translating gives CASTRDGPYGYTF.